The 28 T cell receptor beta chains below come from one sample, sequenced in a study of T cells after yellow fever vaccination. TCRdb passed the 5' RACE reads through MiXCR, listing each CDR3 protein once. In the table there are approximately 610,000 distinct CDR3 sequences, about a sixth of which are singletons. Source: PBMCs, taken 5 days after the first yellow fever vaccination. The receptors stem from a man aged 18 to 29 who received the YFV17D yellow fever vaccine.

This chain uses TRBV27 with TRBJ1-6; tentatively, D is TRBD1 (5 bases). The V gene lost 2 bases and the J gene lost 14 bases, with 16 bases spanning the gap. Germline CDR1 is MNHEY and CDR2 is SMNVEV (reference sequence). CDR3 length equals 14 residues. CDR3 in amino acids: CASSLGQGGAALHF. For the CDR3, the DNA is TGTGCCAGCAGTTTAGGGCAGGGCGGGGCGGCCCTCCACTTT.

This clonotype is a singleton in its sample. A much larger clone differs by one base, so this may be a read error. The chain recombines TRBV20-1 with TRBJ2-3; 7 bases match TRBD1. Unmatched junction bases numbered 2, after V lost 1 base and J lost 1 base. Germline assignment: CDR1 DFQATT and CDR2 SNEGSKA (reference sequence). The CDR3 has 14 residues. Here the CDR3 reads CSARVGTGTDTQYF. Written as DNA, the CDR3 is TGCAGTGCTAGAGTGGGGACAGGCACAGATACGCAGTATTTT.

V usage is TRBV4-1 and J usage is TRBJ1-2; maybe TRBD1 (5 bases). Trimming pared 0 bases from V and 7 bases from J, leaving 15 bases between. The length of the CDR3 is 15 residues. Germline CDR1 MGHRA, CDR2 YSYEKL. The CDR3 here is CASSQDLTSGPGYTF. The CDR3 DNA reads as TGCGCCAGCAGCCAAGATCTTACTTCGGGACCTGGCTACACCTTC.

Only one count was recorded for this clonotype. The V call is TRBV4-2, the J call TRBJ1-5; D uncertain. Germline V gene sequence: CDR1 LGHNA, CDR2 YNFKEQ. CDR3 length: 18 amino acids. Trimming shortened V by 0 bases and J by 5 bases, and 20 bases separated the two germline ends. The CDR3 here is CASSQDPHRAGGDQPQHF. In nucleotides, the CDR3 is TGTGCCAGCAGCCAAGACCCCCACCGGGCGGGCGGTGATCAGCCCCAGCATTTT.

The rearrangement uses TRBV5-1 and TRBJ1-2; 8 bases are shared with TRBD1. CDR3 length equals 13 residues. Unmatched junction bases numbered 2, after V lost 4 bases and J lost 3 bases. Per the germline V gene, CDR1 is SGHRS and CDR2 is YFSETQ. CDR3 sequence (DNA): TGCGCCAGCAGCGACAGGGGTTACTATGGCTACACCTTC. Translated: CASSDRGYYGYTF. Variable domain in full (rest from reference TRBV5-1 and TRBJ1-2): KAGVTQTPRYLIKTRGQQVTLSCSPISGHRSVSWYQQTPGQGLQFLFEYFSETQRNKGNFPGRFSGRQFSNSRSEMNVSTLELGDSALYLCASSDRGYYGYTFGSGTRLTVV.

This clonotype has only a few counts. The genes are TRBV9 and TRBJ1-3, with D unclear. The CDR3 covers 13 residues. Germline V gene lookup returns CDR1 SGDLS and CDR2 YYNGEE. V was trimmed by 3 bases and J by 0 bases, leaving 4 bases between them. CDR3 nucleotide sequence: TGTGCCAGCAGCGCTACCTCTGGAAACACCATATATTTT. Amino acids: CASSATSGNTIYF.

This clonotype was observed a handful of times. CDR3 coding DNA: TGTGCCAGTAGTATAGGGCAGGGCGGGAGCAATGAGCAGTTCTTC. Encoded protein: CASSIGQGGSNEQFF. V gene TRBV19 combines with J gene TRBJ2-1, with TRBD2 identical over 7 bases. Germline CDR1 reads LNHDA; CDR2 reads SQIVND (reference sequence). The CDR3 totals 15 residues. The J segment lost 6 bases and the V segment lost 1 base, leaving 6 bases of the junction unmatched.

This clonotype was seen at least ten times. The chain combines TRBV25-1 with TRBJ1-5, with D tentatively TRBD1 (6 bases). From germline, CDR1 is MGHDK and CDR2 SYGVNS. This CDR3 contains 14 residues. Between the trimmed V and J ends, which lost 1 base and 3 bases, there was a span of 7 bases. The CDR3 nucleotides are TGTGCCAGCAGTGAATCAGGGGCCAATCAGCCCCAGCATTTT. Protein sequence: CASSESGANQPQHF. The full variable domain, with the rest looked up from reference TRBV25-1 and TRBJ1-5, is EADIYQTPRYLVIGTGKKITLECSQTMGHDKMYWYQQDPGMELHLIHYSYGVNSTEKGDLSSESTVSRIRTEHFPLTLESARPSHTSQYLCASSESGANQPQHFGDGTRLSIL.

Ten or more counts support this clonotype. The chain employs TRBV27 and TRBJ1-1; D not certain. The germline gives CDR1 MNHEY, CDR2 SMNVEV (reference sequence). The CDR3 totals 14 residues. Trimming removed 0 bases at V and 1 base at J, with 6 bases between. CDR3 in DNA: TGTGCCAGCAGTTTATCGAGCGCGAACACTGAAGCTTTCTTT. The encoded protein is CASSLSSANTEAFF.

This clonotype showed up many times. The J gene is TRBJ2-1, the V gene TRBV12-3 or TRBV12-4; TRBD2 aligns across 10 bases. The V gene end was trimmed by 6 bases and the J gene end by 6 bases; junction bases not matched to a gene: 5. The CDR3 consists of 14 residues. DNA for the CDR3: TGTGCCAGCAGCGCTAGGACTAGCGGCAATGAGCAGTTCTTC. Its translation is CASSARTSGNEQFF.

The chain links TRBV11-2 to TRBJ1-1, with no clear D. The CDR3 is 14 amino acids. Germline loops: CDR1 SGHAT, CDR2 FQNNGV. Trimming pared 5 bases from V and 1 base from J, leaving 11 bases between. The CDR3: CASSRMTENTEAFF. As DNA, the CDR3 is TGTGCCAGCAGCCGAATGACGGAGAACACTGAAGCTTTCTTT. The variable domain in full, with the rest retrieved from reference TRBV11-2 and TRBJ1-1, is EAGVAQSPRYKIIEKRQSVAFWCNPISGHATLYWYQQILGQGPKLLIQFQNNGVVDDSQLPKDRFSAERLKGVDSTLKIQPAKLEDSAVYLCASSRMTENTEAFFGQGTRLTVV.

The table lists this clonotype with a few counts. The V call is TRBV4-3, the J call TRBJ1-2; possible D gene TRBD1, 5 bases. The germline V gene encodes CDR1 LGHNA and CDR2 YSLEER. The CDR3 extends over 14 amino acids. Trimming cost V 0 bases and J 13 bases, with 18 bases left between them. The CDR3 sequence is CASSQDSTGRTCTF. The CDR3, as DNA: TGCGCCAGCAGCCAAGATAGCACAGGCCGAACATGCACCTTC.

Only a few counts were recorded for this clonotype. V gene TRBV6-2 or TRBV6-3 combines with J gene TRBJ2-7; 9 bases are shared with TRBD1. Germline V gene data show CDR1 as MNHEY and CDR2 as SVGEGT. Trimming cost V 1 base and J 0 bases; bases outside gene matches: 10. CDR3 length equals 18 residues. The CDR3 nucleotides read TGTGCCAGCAGTTACTACAGACCCAGACAGGGGGGCTCCTACGAGCAGTACTTC. Translated, it gives CASSYYRPRQGGSYEQYF.

This clonotype showed up many times. The V gene is TRBV9, the J gene TRBJ1-1; 8 nucleotides align to TRBD1. V trimming: 5 bases; J trimming: 7 bases; junction bases outside the gene matches: 19. Germline loops: CDR1 SGDLS, CDR2 YYNGEE. The CDR3 runs 17 residues. The CDR3 DNA reads as TGTGCCAGCAGTCCAGAGGGATCGGGAGGACAGGGCCTTGAAGCTTTCTTT. Protein sequence: CASSPEGSGGQGLEAFF.

Notes on this clonotype: A read error may produce the germline difference seen at one junction end. The chain is built from TRBV7-2 and TRBJ2-7, with 8 bases matching TRBD2. The CDR3 length is 15 residues. Germline loops: CDR1 SGHTA, CDR2 FQGNSA. The CDR3 is CASSPSGQRGTLGDF. The CDR3 DNA sequence: TGTGCCAGCAGCCCGTCGGGCCAGCGGGGGACTCTAGGGGACTTC.

This rearrangement joins TRBV1 to TRBJ2-7; no check of the table's D call, TRBD2, against the DNA was made. TRBV1 is labeled a pseudogene. The CDR3 is made up of 18 amino acids. The CDR3 sequence: CTSSPRTSGGLSSYEQYV. The CDR3 DNA reads as TGCACCAGCAGCCCAAGGACTAGCGGGGGGTTAAGCTCCTACGAGCAGTACGTC.

CDR3 coding DNA: TGTGCCAGCAGCTTGTATTCTAGCGGGGGGTCTGGGGCCAACGTCCTGACTTTC. Its translation: CASSLYSSGGSGANVLTF. The chain carries TRBV5-6 and TRBJ2-6; 11 nucleotides agree with TRBD2. Germline V lookup: CDR1 SGHDT, CDR2 YYEEEE. There are 18 residues in the CDR3. With V trimmed by 1 base and J by 1 base, 4 bases remained unmatched.

This clonotype was picked up many times. This rearrangement joins TRBV5-8 to TRBJ2-3, with D perhaps matching TRBD1 (6 bases). Trimming shortened V by 4 bases and J by 1 base, and 10 bases separated the two germline ends. This CDR3 contains 14 residues. Germline CDR1 reads SGHTS; CDR2 reads YDEGEE. In nucleotides, the CDR3 is TGTGCCAGCAGCACCGGGACACGCACAGATACGCAGTATTTT. This translates into CASSTGTRTDTQYF.

The chain has TRBV7-2 and TRBJ2-7, with D possibly TRBD2 on 5 matching bases. This CDR3 comprises 13 residues. Germline CDR1 reads SGHTA; CDR2 reads FQGNSA. V lost 6 bases and J 1 base, leaving 10 bases between the germline ends. CDR3 in amino acids: CASRLPGSYEQYF. In nucleotides, the CDR3 is TGTGCCAGCAGACTGCCGGGGTCCTACGAGCAGTACTTC.

This clonotype appeared many times. This chain uses TRBV7-2 with TRBJ2-7; D is perhaps TRBD2 (6 bases). Trimming left V 6 bases short and J 3 bases short, with 15 bases between. Germline lookup yields CDR1 SGHTA and CDR2 FQGNSA. CDR3 length: 14 residues. In nucleotides, the CDR3 is TGTGCCAGCAGTTCCTACAGGACTAACTACGAGCAGTACTTC. Protein: CASSSYRTNYEQYF.

Concerning this clonotype: This may be a read error: a much more frequent sequence differs by one nucleotide. The chain links TRBV14 to TRBJ1-1; no clear D gene. V lost 2 bases to trimming and J lost 1 base, with 5 bases between them. The CDR3 length is 13 residues. The germline gives CDR1 SGHDN, CDR2 FVKESK. The CDR3 coding sequence is TGTGCCAGCAGCCAAAGCCGGAACACTGAAGCTTTCTTT. Protein product: CASSQSRNTEAFF.

This clonotype was seen a few times. V usage is TRBV6-5 and J usage is TRBJ1-1; a possible D gene is TRBD1 (6 bases). CDR1 and CDR2 (germline): MNHEY, SVGAGI. Trimming removed 2 bases at V and 6 bases at J, with 13 bases between. The CDR3 length is 14 residues. CDR3 nucleotide sequence: TGTGCCAGCAGTTACCGAACAGGGTGGGCTGAAGCTTTCTTT. It translates to CASSYRTGWAEAFF.

The chain combines TRBV20-1 with TRBJ1-1; D is uncertain. The CDR3 contains 14 residues. V gave up 3 bases and J gave up 0 bases, with 11 bases separating them. Germline V CDR1 and CDR2: DFQATT, SNEGSKA (reference sequence). The CDR3 reads CSARLGGMNTEAFF. The CDR3 coding sequence is TGCAGTGCTAGGTTAGGTGGAATGAACACTGAAGCTTTCTTT.

The table lists this clonotype with a few counts. The chain joins TRBV6-5 to TRBJ1-5; 7 bases line up with TRBD1. The ends lost 4 bases at V and 3 bases at J; junction bases unmatched: 3. The germline gives CDR1 MNHEY, CDR2 SVGAGI. The CDR3 has 14 residues. The CDR3 reads CASSLTGHNQPQHF. For the CDR3, the DNA is TGTGCCAGCAGTTTGACAGGGCACAATCAGCCCCAGCATTTT.

This chain links TRBV12-3 or TRBV12-4 with TRBJ1-5, with D perhaps matching TRBD1 (5 bases). The V end was cut by 1 base, the J end by 0 bases, with 13 bases between. The CDR3 loop spans 17 amino acids. The CDR3 bases are TGTGCCAGCAGTTTAGGAGGGGCTGAATATAGCAATCAGCCCCAGCATTTT. Encoded protein: CASSLGGAEYSNQPQHF.

In its sample, this clonotype was seen a few times. The chain is built from TRBV6-2 or TRBV6-3 and TRBJ2-2; D is possibly TRBD1 (5 bases). There are 14 residues in the CDR3. Trimming shortened V by 6 bases and J by 2 bases, and 10 bases separated the two germline ends. Germline V gene data show CDR1 as MNHEY and CDR2 as SVGEGT. CDR3 sequence: CASRETVNTGELFF. CDR3 DNA: TGTGCCAGCAGAGAGACAGTAAACACCGGGGAGCTGTTTTTT.

The chain is built from TRBV5-4 and TRBJ2-2; the match to TRBD1 covers 7 bases. V trimming: 4 bases; J trimming: 3 bases; junction bases outside the gene matches: 6. The CDR3 consists of 15 residues. From germline, CDR1 is SGHNT and CDR2 YYREEE (reference sequence). CDR3 in DNA: TGTGCCAGCAGCCCCGGGACAGAGCACACCGGGGAGCTGTTTTTT. Protein sequence: CASSPGTEHTGELFF.

This clonotype was recorded a few times. The rearrangement links TRBV6-1 to TRBJ2-1; the D call may be TRBD1 or TRBD2 (5 bases each). The V end lost 4 bases, the J end lost 3 bases, and 16 bases lay between the germline ends. Germline V lookup: CDR1 MNHNS, CDR2 SASEGT. This CDR3 has 16 residues. The CDR3 DNA follows: TGTGCCAGCAGTGTGGGACCTTTTCATATCTACAATGAGCAGTTCTTC. Translation gives CASSVGPFHIYNEQFF.